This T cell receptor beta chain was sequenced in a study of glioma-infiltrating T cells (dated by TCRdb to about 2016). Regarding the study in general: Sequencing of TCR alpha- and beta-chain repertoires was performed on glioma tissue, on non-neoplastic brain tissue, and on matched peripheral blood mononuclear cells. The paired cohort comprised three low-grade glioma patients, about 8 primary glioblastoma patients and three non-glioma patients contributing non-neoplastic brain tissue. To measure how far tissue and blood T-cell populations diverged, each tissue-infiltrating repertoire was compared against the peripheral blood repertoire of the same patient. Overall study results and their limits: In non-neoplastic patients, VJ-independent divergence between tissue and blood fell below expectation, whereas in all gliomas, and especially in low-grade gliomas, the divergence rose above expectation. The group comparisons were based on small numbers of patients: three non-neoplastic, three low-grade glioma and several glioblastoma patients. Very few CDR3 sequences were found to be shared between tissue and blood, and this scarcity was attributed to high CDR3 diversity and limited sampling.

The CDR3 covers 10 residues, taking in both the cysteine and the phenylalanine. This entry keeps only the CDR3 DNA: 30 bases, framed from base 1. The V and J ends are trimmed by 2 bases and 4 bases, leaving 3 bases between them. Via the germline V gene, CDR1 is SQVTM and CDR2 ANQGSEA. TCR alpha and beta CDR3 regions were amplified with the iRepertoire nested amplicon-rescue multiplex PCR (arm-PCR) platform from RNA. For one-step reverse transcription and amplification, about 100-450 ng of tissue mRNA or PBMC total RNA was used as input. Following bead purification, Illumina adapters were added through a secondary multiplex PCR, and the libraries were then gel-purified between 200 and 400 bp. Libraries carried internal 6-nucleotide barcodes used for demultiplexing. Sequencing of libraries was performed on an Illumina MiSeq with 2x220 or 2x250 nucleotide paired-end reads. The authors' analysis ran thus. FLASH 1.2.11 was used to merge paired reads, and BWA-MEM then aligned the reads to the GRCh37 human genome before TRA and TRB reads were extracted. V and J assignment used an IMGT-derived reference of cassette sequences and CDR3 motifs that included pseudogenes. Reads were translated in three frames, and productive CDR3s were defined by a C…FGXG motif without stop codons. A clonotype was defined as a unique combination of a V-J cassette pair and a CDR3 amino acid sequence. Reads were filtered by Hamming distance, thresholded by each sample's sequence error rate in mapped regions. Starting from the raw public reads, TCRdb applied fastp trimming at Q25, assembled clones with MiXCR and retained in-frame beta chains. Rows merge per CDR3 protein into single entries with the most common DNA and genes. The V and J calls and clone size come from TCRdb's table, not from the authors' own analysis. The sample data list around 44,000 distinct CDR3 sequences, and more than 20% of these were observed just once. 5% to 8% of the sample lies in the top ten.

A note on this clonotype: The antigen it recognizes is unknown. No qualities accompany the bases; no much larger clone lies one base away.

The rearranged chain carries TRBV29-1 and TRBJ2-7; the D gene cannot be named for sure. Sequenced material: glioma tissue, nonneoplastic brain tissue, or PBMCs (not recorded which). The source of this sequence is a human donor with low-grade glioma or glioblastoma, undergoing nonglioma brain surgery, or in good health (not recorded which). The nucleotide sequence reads TGCAGCGTTGAATGGTACGAGCAGTACTTC. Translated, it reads CSVEWYEQYF.